A single sample is the source of the 14 T cell receptor beta chains below, sequenced in a study of T cell responses to AZD1222 COVID-19 vaccine. The table came from immunoSEQ multiplex PCR; TCRdb's copy has only in-frame clones and leaves some out. The data contain 85,000 to 110,000 clones, approximately 89% of them singletons. Sequences were derived from peripheral blood, sampled on day 0 of AZD1222 vaccination. The source of these receptors is an adult in good health.

CDR3 bases: TGTGCCAGCAGCCCTATCGGACAGTCTTATGGCTACACCTTC. It encodes CASSPIGQSYGYTF. This chain joins TRBV3-1 (or the pseudogene TRBV3-2) and TRBJ1-2, with D possibly being TRBD1 (6 bases). With 4 bases removed from V and 5 bases from J, the gap between germline ends came to 14 bases. The CDR3 is made up of 14 amino acids. Germline V gene lookup returns CDR1 LGHDT and CDR2 YNNKEL (reference sequence).

The V and J genes are TRBV9 and TRBJ1-6; D perhaps matches TRBD1 (5 bases). V was clipped by 7 bases and J by 5 bases, with 19 bases between them. Germline V gene lookup returns CDR1 SGDLS and CDR2 YYNGEE. The CDR3 consists of 16 residues. This CDR3 is CASSSGGTGHNSPLHF. For the CDR3, the DNA is TGTGCCAGCTCTTCGGGGGGGACTGGCCATAATTCACCCCTCCACTTT.

Here the CDR3 reads CASSSNTEAFF. CDR3 DNA: TGTGCCAGCAGCTCAAACACTGAAGCTTTCTTT. The chain has TRBV6-5 and TRBJ1-1; unclear D gene. V was clipped by 6 bases and J by 2 bases, with 4 bases between them. This CDR3 comprises 11 residues. The V gene's germline CDR1 is MNHEY and CDR2 SVGAGI.

The chain links TRBV7-2 to TRBJ2-3; D is unresolved. Trimming removed 10 bases at V and 7 bases at J, with 15 bases between. This CDR3 region has 12 residues. Per the germline V gene, CDR1 is SGHTA and CDR2 is FQGNSA. The CDR3 nucleotides read TGTGCCACCTCCCCGGCGGAGAATACGCAGTATTTT. Translating it yields CATSPAENTQYF.

This clone was seen a single time. The chain uses TRBV24-1 and TRBJ2-3; TRBD1 matches 8 bases. CDR3 length: 17 amino acids. Per the germline V gene, CDR1 is KGHDR and CDR2 is SFDVKD. The junction had 9 bases not matched to a gene; V was cut back by 2 bases and J by 3 bases. The CDR3 DNA reads as TGTGCCACCAGTGATTCCCGGACAGGGCGGGCAACAGATACGCAGTATTTT. Translating it yields CATSDSRTGRATDTQYF.

J is TRBJ2-3 and V is TRBV10-2; D not certain. Between the trimmed V and J ends, which lost 0 bases and 7 bases, there was a span of 11 bases. Germline V gene data show CDR1 as WSHSY and CDR2 as SAAADI. The CDR3 sequence is 14 residues long. CDR3 region: CASSESNPQNTQYF. The CDR3 DNA sequence: TGCGCCAGCAGTGAGTCGAATCCGCAAAATACGCAGTATTTT.

This chain links TRBV5-8 with TRBJ2-5; 11 nucleotides align to TRBD2. The CDR3 consists of 14 residues. Per the germline V gene, CDR1 is SGHTS and CDR2 is YDEGEE. J was trimmed by 4 bases and V by 3 bases; bases with no gene match: 2. The CDR3 bases are TGTGCCAGCAGCTCGGGACTAGCGGCAGAGACCCAGTACTTC. Translation: CASSSGLAAETQYF.

This sequence joins TRBV6-5 and TRBJ2-7; D gene ambiguous. The CDR3 totals 14 residues. Trimming removed 5 bases from V and 2 bases from J, with 13 bases in between. Germline CDR1 reads MNHEY; CDR2 reads SVGAGI. In nucleotides, the CDR3 is TGTGCCAGCAGTAAGAGGACGGATACCTACGAGCAGTACTTC. Amino acid sequence: CASSKRTDTYEQYF.

The chain joins TRBV4-2 to TRBJ1-2; possible D gene TRBD1, 5 bases. The germline V gene encodes CDR1 LGHNA and CDR2 YNFKEQ. With 2 bases removed from V and 6 bases from J, the gap between germline ends came to 10 bases. This CDR3 region has 13 residues. The CDR3 DNA follows: TGTGCCAGCAGCCAAACGCAGGGAGATGGCTACACCTTC. The encoded protein is CASSQTQGDGYTF.

This clone was seen a handful of times. The chain couples TRBV4-3 to TRBJ2-7; D not resolved. Germline V gives CDR1 LGHNA, CDR2 YSLEER. This CDR3 has 15 amino acids. Deletions cut 0 bases from V and 7 bases from J, with 16 bases between. This CDR3 is CASSQDWQETREQYF. In DNA, the CDR3 is TGCGCCAGCAGCCAAGATTGGCAGGAGACAAGAGAGCAGTACTTC.

In its sample, this clone was seen a few times. The rearrangement uses TRBV6-2 or TRBV6-3 and TRBJ1-2, with D tentatively TRBD1 (5 bases). There are 16 residues in the CDR3. Germline assignment: CDR1 MNHEY and CDR2 SVGEGT. Trimming removed 5 bases at V and 1 base at J, with 17 bases between. CDR3 residues: CASSPMPTAINYGYTF. The CDR3 nucleotides read TGTGCCAGCAGTCCCATGCCGACAGCGATTAACTATGGCTACACCTTC.

The chain links TRBV2 to TRBJ1-4; D ambiguous. Germline lookup yields CDR1 SNHLY and CDR2 FYNNEI. Trimming cost V 2 bases and J 5 bases, with 15 bases left between them. The length of the CDR3 is 16 residues. CDR3 protein: CASSERHILQNEKLFF. The DNA of the CDR3 is TGTGCCAGCAGTGAACGACACATTCTCCAAAATGAAAAACTGTTTTTT.

The chain is built from TRBV5-1 and TRBJ1-6; no definite D call. The V end was cut by 5 bases, the J end by 9 bases, with 18 bases between. From germline, CDR1 is SGHRS and CDR2 YFSETQ. The CDR3 totals 15 residues. CDR3: CASSLFDSRGSPLHF. The CDR3 DNA follows: TGCGCCAGCAGTTTGTTCGATAGCCGGGGTTCACCCCTCCACTTT.

This chain uses TRBV6-6 with TRBJ2-3, with D unresolved. Germline V gives CDR1 MNHNY, CDR2 SVGAGI (reference sequence). Trimming removed 2 bases at V and 3 bases at J, with 3 bases between. The CDR3 spans 12 residues. CDR3 protein: CASSYTTDTQYF. CDR3 nucleotides: TGTGCCAGCAGTTACACTACAGATACGCAGTATTTT.